The present entry profiles one T cell receptor (beta chain) with its context. This clone was counted between two and nine times. Its antigen is still unknown. Within one base of it there is no much larger clone, and no base qualities were kept. The sample is drawn from a study of blood T cell repertoires in COVID-19 (TCRdb year 2020). Regarding the study in general: Collaborator samples came from the United States, Italy and Spain and covered acute and convalescent phases of COVID-19. The sample metadata nearly always contained a de-identified subject ID, COVID-19 status, age in years and sex. Where available, HLA class I and class II types were obtained from metadata supplied by the sample provider rather than from assay-based typing. The repertoires were released in a freely available public database meant as a resource for research on the immune response to SARS-CoV-2. Deeply sampled blood TCRbeta repertoires from subjects exposed to, actively infected with, or recovered from COVID-19 were included in the dataset. The samples were drawn from two sources: the first 160 participants of the ongoing ImmuneRACE study, and 1,000 to 1,500 subjects contributed by 6 global collaborators. The material from the prospective study consisted of cDNA or gDNA derived from T cells, B-cell-depleted T cells, or PBMCs.

Each collaborating institution followed its own protocols to collect whole blood in K2EDTA tubes. For TCRbeta analysis, collaborator samples were shipped as frozen whole blood, as isolated PBMCs, or as DNA extracted from either sample type. The immunoSEQ Assay, a bias-controlled multiplex PCR, was used to amplify TCRbeta CDR3 regions from genomic DNA. Turning to the authors' computational methods: Within the assay, amplification of reference gene primers was used to estimate how many nucleated cells each sample contained. To quantify the absolute abundance of each unique TCRbeta CDR3 rearrangement, sequence reads were collapsed and filtered. For each sample, productive Simpson clonality was calculated by taking the square root of Simpson's diversity index across productive rearrangements. What TCRdb holds here is the immuneACCESS table cut down to in-frame rearrangements. Part of the clones is not present; checked against another copy, under half of the missing clones reflect an unresolved V gene, and the others are unexplained. D and trimming were read from the DNA, whereas the V and J calls and clone size are those reported in that table. The sample table contains 150,000 to 200,000 clones; only one count was recorded for roughly 78% of them. The ten biggest clones cover 6.5% to 8% of the sample.

Based on the germline V gene, the CDR1 and CDR2 sequences are MNHEY and SVGEGT. V and J lose 3 bases and 0 bases, and a span of 9 bases separates them. From its cysteine to its phenylalanine, the CDR3 spans 16 amino acids. CDR3 DNA is the only sequence kept; it has 48 bases, read in frame from the first base. What the authors observed across the whole study: How much clinical and demographic metadata was included differed by source and by participant, and the metadata was provided uncurated.

Sequencing used peripheral blood. This chain joins TRBV6-2 or TRBV6-3 to TRBJ2-6; the D gene is perhaps TRBD1, on 5 matching bases. The sequence was collected from a man in his sixties or seventies with active or convalescent COVID-19. CDR3 reads: CASSYPGISGANVLTF. The bases read TGTGCCAGCAGTTATCCAGGGATCTCTGGGGCCAACGTCCTGACTTTC.